Shown below are 3 T cell receptor beta chains from a single sample sequenced in a study of T cells in Graves' hyperthyroidism and ophthalmopathy. It was RNA transcripts that yielded the amplified TCR beta CDR3 regions. First-round RT-PCR with HTBI primers amplified the TCR CDR3 region. TCRdb used MiXCR to reprocess the multiplex PCR reads, holding one entry per CDR3 protein. Here the sample spans over 250,000 distinct CDR3 sequences, about 25% being singletons. The sample consisted of blood. The source of these receptors is a man in his forties with Graves' hyperthyroidism that later progressed to Graves' ophthalmopathy.

This clonotype was recorded at least ten times. The V call is TRBV19, the J call TRBJ1-1; D is possibly TRBD1 (5 bases). The V and J ends lost 9 bases and 3 bases respectively, with 11 bases between them. The CDR3 runs to 12 residues. Per the germline V gene, CDR1 is LNHDA and CDR2 is SQIVND (reference sequence). CDR3 coding DNA: TGTGCCAGCAAAGGGGTGGACACTGAAGCTTTCTTT. This codes for CASKGVDTEAFF.

This clonotype was found a few times. Germline is not matched at one junction end, which may reflect a read error. The chain is built from TRBV11-2 and TRBJ2-7; D uncertain. CDR1 is SGHAT and CDR2 is FQNNGV in the germline V gene. This CDR3 spans 16 amino acids. The CDR3 reads CAGSSFGFPTSYEQYF. The CDR3 nucleotides read TGTGCCGGCAGCTCCTTCGGGTTCCCGACCTCCTACGAGCAGTACTTC.

This clonotype came up a few times. V usage is TRBV3-1 and J usage is TRBJ2-2; perhaps TRBD1 as D (6 bases). Germline V gives CDR1 LGHDT, CDR2 YNNKEL (reference sequence). Trimming stripped 6 bases from V and 4 bases from J, with 12 bases between. The CDR3 is 14 amino acids. CDR3 in amino acids: CASRAAGVTGELFF. The CDR3 coding sequence is TGTGCCAGCAGGGCGGCAGGGGTCACCGGGGAGCTGTTTTTT.